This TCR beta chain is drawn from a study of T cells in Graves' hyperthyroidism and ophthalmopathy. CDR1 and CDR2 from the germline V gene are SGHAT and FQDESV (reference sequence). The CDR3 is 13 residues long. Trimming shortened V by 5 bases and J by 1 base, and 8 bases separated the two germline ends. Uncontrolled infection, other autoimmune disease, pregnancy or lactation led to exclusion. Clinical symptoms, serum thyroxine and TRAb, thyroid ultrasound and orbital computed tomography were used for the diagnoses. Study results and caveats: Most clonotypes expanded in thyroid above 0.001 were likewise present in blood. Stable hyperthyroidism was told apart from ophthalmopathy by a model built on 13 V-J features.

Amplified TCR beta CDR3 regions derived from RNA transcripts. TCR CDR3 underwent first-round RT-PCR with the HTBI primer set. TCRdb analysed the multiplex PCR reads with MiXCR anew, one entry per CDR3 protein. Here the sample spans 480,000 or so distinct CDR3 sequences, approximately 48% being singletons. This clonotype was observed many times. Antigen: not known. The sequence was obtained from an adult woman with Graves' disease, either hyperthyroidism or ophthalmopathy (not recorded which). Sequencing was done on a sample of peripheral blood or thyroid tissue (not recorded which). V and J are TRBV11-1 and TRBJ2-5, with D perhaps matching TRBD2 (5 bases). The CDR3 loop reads CASSPGVQETQYF. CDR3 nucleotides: TGTGCCAGCAGCCCCGGGGTCCAAGAGACCCAGTACTTC. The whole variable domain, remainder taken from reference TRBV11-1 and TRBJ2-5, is EAEVAQSPRYKITEKSQAVAFWCDPISGHATLYWYRQILGQGPELLVQFQDESVVDDSQLPKDRFSAERLKGVDSTLKIQPAELGDSAMYLCASSPGVQETQYFGPGTRLLVL.